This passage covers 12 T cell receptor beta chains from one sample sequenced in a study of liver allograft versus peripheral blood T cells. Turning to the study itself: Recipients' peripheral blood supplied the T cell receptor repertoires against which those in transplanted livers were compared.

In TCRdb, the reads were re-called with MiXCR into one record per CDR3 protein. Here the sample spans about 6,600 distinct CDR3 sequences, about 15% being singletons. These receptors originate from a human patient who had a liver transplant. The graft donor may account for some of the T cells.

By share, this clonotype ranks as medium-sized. The CDR3 here is CAISEKGRYGYTF. For the CDR3, the DNA is TGTGCCATCAGTGAGAAGGGTCGCTATGGCTACACCTTC. The chain recombines TRBV10-3 with TRBJ1-2; D not resolved. V lost 2 bases and J 4 bases, leaving 8 bases between the germline ends. The germline gives CDR1 ENHRY, CDR2 SYGVKD. The CDR3 length is 13 residues.

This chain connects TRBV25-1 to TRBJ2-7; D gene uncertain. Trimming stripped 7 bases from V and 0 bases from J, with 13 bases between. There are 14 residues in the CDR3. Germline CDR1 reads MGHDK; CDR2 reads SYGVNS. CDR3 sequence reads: CASTRTDSSYEQYF. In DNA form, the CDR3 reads TGTGCCAGCACCAGGACCGATAGCTCCTACGAGCAGTACTTC.

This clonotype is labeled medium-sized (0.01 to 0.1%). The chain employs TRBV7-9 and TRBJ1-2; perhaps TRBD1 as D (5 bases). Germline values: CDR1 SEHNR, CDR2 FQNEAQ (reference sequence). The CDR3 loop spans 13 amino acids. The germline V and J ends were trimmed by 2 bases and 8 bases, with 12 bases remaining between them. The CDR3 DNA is TGTGCCAGCAGCTTACTGGGGACGGGGGGCTACACCTTC. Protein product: CASSLLGTGGYTF.

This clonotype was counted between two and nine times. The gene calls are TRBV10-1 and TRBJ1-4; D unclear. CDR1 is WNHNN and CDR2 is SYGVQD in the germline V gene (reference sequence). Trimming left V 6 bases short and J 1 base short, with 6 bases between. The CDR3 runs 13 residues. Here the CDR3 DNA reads TGCGCCAGCAGGGACCTAACTAATGAAAAACTGTTTTTT. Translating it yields CASRDLTNEKLFF.

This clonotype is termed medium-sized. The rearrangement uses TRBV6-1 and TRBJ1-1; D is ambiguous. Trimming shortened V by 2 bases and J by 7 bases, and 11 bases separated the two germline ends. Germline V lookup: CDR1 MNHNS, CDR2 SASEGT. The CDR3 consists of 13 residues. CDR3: CASSERWVLEAFF. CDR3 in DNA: TGTGCCAGCAGTGAAAGGTGGGTCCTTGAAGCTTTCTTT.

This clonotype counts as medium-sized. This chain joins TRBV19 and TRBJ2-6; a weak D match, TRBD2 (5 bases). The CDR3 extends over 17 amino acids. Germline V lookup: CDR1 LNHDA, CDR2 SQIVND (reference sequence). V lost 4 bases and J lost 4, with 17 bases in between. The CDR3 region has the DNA TGTGCCAGTAGTACCCGGGGAGCCTCGAAGGGGGCCAACGTCCTGACTTTC. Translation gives CASSTRGASKGANVLTF.

CDR3 residues: CASSLDWRGRDTEAFF. Here the CDR3 DNA reads TGTGCCAGCAGCTTAGATTGGAGGGGGCGAGACACTGAAGCTTTCTTT. This chain links TRBV11-2 with TRBJ1-1; TRBD1 agrees at 7 bases. Germline V gives CDR1 SGHAT, CDR2 FQNNGV. The V gene end was trimmed by 0 bases and the J gene end by 3 bases; junction bases not matched to a gene: 7. The CDR3 totals 16 residues.

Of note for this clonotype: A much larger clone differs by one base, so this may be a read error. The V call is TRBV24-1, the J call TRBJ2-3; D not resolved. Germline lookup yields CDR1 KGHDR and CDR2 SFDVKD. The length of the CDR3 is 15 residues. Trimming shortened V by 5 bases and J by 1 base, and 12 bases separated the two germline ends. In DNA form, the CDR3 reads TGTGCCACCAGTGGTAGGAGTTTGGGCACAGATACGCAGTATTTT. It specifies CATSGRSLGTDTQYF.

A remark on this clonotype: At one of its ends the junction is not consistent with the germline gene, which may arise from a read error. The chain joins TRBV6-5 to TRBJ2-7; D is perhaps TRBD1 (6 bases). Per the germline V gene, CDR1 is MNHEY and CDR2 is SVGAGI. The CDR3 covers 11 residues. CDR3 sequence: CATGRGYEQYF. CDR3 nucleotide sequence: TGCGCAACGGGCAGGGGCTACGAGCAGTACTTC.

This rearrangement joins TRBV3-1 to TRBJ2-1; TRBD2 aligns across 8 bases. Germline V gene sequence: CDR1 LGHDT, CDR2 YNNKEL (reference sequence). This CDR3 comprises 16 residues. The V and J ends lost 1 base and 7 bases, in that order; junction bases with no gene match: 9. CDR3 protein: CASSQGLAGVRNEQFF. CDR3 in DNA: TGTGCCAGCAGCCAAGGGCTAGCGGGCGTTAGGAATGAGCAGTTCTTC.

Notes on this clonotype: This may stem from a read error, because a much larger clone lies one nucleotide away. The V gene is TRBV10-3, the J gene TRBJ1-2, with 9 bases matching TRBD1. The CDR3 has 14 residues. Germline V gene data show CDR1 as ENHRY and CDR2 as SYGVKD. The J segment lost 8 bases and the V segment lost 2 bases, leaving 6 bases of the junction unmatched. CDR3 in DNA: TGTGCCATCAGTGAGGGACAGGGGTTAAGAGGCTACACCTTC. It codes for CAISEGQGLRGYTF.

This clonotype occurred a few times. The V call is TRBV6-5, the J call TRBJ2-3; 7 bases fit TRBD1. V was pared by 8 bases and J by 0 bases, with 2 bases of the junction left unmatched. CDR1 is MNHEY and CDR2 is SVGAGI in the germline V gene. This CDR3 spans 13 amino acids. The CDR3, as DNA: TGTGCCAGCCAGGGGGTGAGCACAGATACGCAGTATTTT. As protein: CASQGVSTDTQYF.